This T cell receptor beta chain stems from a study of T cells in Graves' hyperthyroidism and ophthalmopathy. RNA transcripts yielded amplified TCR beta CDR3 regions. When the TCR CDR3 underwent first-round RT-PCR, the HTBI primer set was used. MiXCR was run by TCRdb on the multiplex PCR reads, yielding one entry per CDR3 protein. The sample comprises about 840,000 distinct CDR3 sequences, 38% of which are singletons, and around 10% rests with the top ten. Notes on this clonotype: This may be a read error, as it is one base from a much larger clone.

Germline V gives CDR1 SQVTM, CDR2 ANQGSEA. Trimming shortened V by 7 bases and J by 0 bases, and 10 bases separated the two germline ends. The CDR3 has 12 amino acids. The clonotype originates from a man younger than 35 with Graves' hyperthyroidism. The gene calls are TRBV29-1 and TRBJ2-7; maybe TRBD2 (6 bases). The source material was blood. In nucleotides, the CDR3 is TGCAGCGGACGGGGGAGCTCCTACGAGCAGTACTTC. Its translation is CSGRGSSYEQYF.